This TCR beta chain originates from a study of T cell changes during pregnancy in multiple sclerosis. TCRdb keeps only in-frame clones here, not all; method: immunoSEQ multiplex PCR. The data show 45,000 to 65,000 clones, about 91% seen once. The trim removed 4 bases at V and 6 bases at J, leaving 7 bases unmatched. CDR1 and CDR2 from the germline V gene are SGHRS and YFSETQ. The CDR3 is made up of 14 amino acids. The sequence was obtained from a female donor in good health, enrolled as a control in a pregnancy study. The V gene is TRBV5-1, the J gene TRBJ2-1; 7 bases align to TRBD2. Here the sequenced sample was peripheral blood, taken after pregnancy. The chain's CDR3 is CASSPGGRGNEQFF. The CDR3 nucleotides are TGCGCCAGCAGCCCTGGGGGGAGGGGCAATGAGCAGTTCTTC.